This entry is about one TCR beta chain. The clone's antigen remains unknown. Base qualities were left out, and no much larger clone turns up one base away. A single peripheral blood draw of around 0.11 L on average was collected from each donor into heparinised tubes. Using a panel that included CD45RO, CCR7, CD25, CD127, CD95 and CD27, naive, central memory, regulatory and stem cell-like memory CD4+ T cells were sorted on a BD FACSAria II. Every sorted population had a purity above 95%. PBMCs were isolated immediately by Lymphoprep density gradient centrifugation and stained directly without culture. So that batch effects would be minimized, each experiment stained and sorted samples in pairs, pairing one healthy donor with one patient. Via the germline V gene, CDR1 is SGHRS and CDR2 YFSETQ. Inclusive of the bounding cysteine and phenylalanine, the CDR3 is 19 residues long. Only the CDR3 portion is preserved as DNA: 57 bases, with reading frame beginning at the first base. Germline trimming: 4 bases from V, 1 base from J; junction bases outside gene matches: 14.

All of the isolated RNA was reverse transcribed with the High Capacity cDNA Reverse Transcription Kit, so expressed TCRB transcripts were sequenced. Deep immunoSEQ sequencing was performed on naive, central memory and regulatory T cell samples, with an average of about 3.57 million total reads per sample. Sorted cells were lysed in RLT buffer and RNA was extracted with DNase-treated RNeasy Micro or Mini kits, depending on cell number. Each cell subset was processed separately to prevent cross-contamination, with patient and healthy donor samples processed together. The immunoSEQ multiplex PCR was used to amplify TCRB sequences from cDNA, yielding 87-bp fragments that span the CDR3 region. Amplicons were sequenced on the Illumina HiSeq platform. In the original analysis: Synthetic template baselines were used to correct PCR bias computationally, reads within Hamming distance 2 were collapsed, and singletons that could not be merged were discarded. Reads were aligned to IMGT to assign V, D and J genes, CDR3 length, and insertions or deletions at six rearrangement sites. Within each subset, clonotype counts were normalized to the number of sorted cells before true diversity and Gini coefficients were calculated with the tcR R package. The overlap coefficient, calculated on TCRB nucleotide sequences, was used to quantify repertoire sharing. TCRdb retrieved this table from immuneACCESS and kept in-frame rearrangements only. Not all clones are present; in checked studies, unresolved V genes account for under half, and no reason is known for the remainder. V and J calls and clone size are given by that table; D and trimming were obtained from the DNA. In this sample the table shows 60,000 to 75,000 clones, just under 50% of which occur a single time. The ten biggest clones cover 0.55% to 0.8% of the sample.

The record originates from a study of beta chain features in type 1 diabetes (dated by TCRdb to the late 2010s). For context, the study as a whole: No differences in mean age, gender distribution, total cell number or subset yield were found between patients and healthy donors. Across all samples, some 100,000,000 sorted cells were examined, and cell number per subset correlated strongly with RNA yield. In the study, recently diagnosed type 1 diabetes patients and matched healthy donors were compared on the TCRB repertoires of their sorted circulating CD4+ T cell subsets. Whereas all 30 or so donors provided naive and central memory subsets, regulatory and stem cell-like memory subsets were isolated from just 8 patients and about 8 healthy donors. Beyond this particular receptor, the publication reports: Because small numbers of individuals were included in the HLA sub-analyses, any influence of HLA type on TCRB rearrangement was left unresolved. Shorter templates might be favored by PCR, yet because patient and control samples were amplified and corrected together, any such skew would affect both groups equally. Type 1 diabetes patients showed a moderate but significant shortening of TCRB CDR3 length in all four CD4+ subsets. The naive, central memory and regulatory TCRB repertoires appeared to resemble one another more closely among patients than among healthy donors. Because cDNA rather than genomic DNA was sequenced, highly expressing activated cells could have been over-represented, although no difference in activation and CD3 levels was found between groups. Fewer insertions and more nucleotide deletions at VDJ recombination sites were observed in patients with type 1 diabetes, implying thymic rearrangement abnormalities.

This receptor was taken from a young man with type 1 diabetes. In this chain, TRBV5-1 is recombined with TRBJ2-3, with 11 bases in between that match TRBD2. Sequenced sample: central memory CD4+ T cells from blood. The nucleotide sequence reads TGCGCCAGCAGCCCCGAGGGGCTAGCGGGAGGCCACGGCACAGATACGCAGTATTTT. It translates as CASSPEGLAGGHGTDTQYF.